This TCR beta chain was observed in a study of identical twins (dated by TCRdb to 2015 to 2016). Study-level background: To test whether fetal clonotypes persist, this study deep-sequenced TCR alpha and beta repertoires from monozygotic twins, from unrelated adults of various ages, and from cord blood. To rule out contamination, the twin experiments were replicated at different times with different library preparation protocols. Beyond this particular receptor, the publication reports: Compared with coincidental sharing between unrelated individuals, out-of-frame TCR alpha sequences shared between twins showed an excess of sequences with low generation probability. Fewer insertions were carried by abundant cord blood beta clonotypes, a similar but weaker trend appeared in young adult naive repertoires, and no such trend appeared in memory repertoires. A weaker excess of twin sharing was found in beta out-of-frame sequences because the signal-to-noise ratio was lowered by fewer shared sequences. Recombination models systematically underestimated out-of-frame TCR alpha sharing in monozygotic twins but agreed with sharing between unrelated individuals. Zero-insertion analyses could be partly confounded by invariant T cells such as MAIT and iNKT, although diverse VJ usage argued against such confounding for most clonotypes. Conclusions relied on cross-sectional statistical analysis, since the same donors could not be followed over many years.

Only healthy Caucasian donors were included. Three unrelated non-twin adults were also sequenced: a male aged 18 to 29, a male aged 50 to 59 and a female aged 50 to 59. Using Miltenyi CD45RO+ enrichment and human naive T-cell isolation kits, memory (CD45RO+) and naive T cells were isolated from PBMC. On this clonotype: Its antigen remains unidentified. No base quality information exists; no much larger clone differs at one position.

Library preparation used 5' RACE. The run used an Illumina HiSeq 2000. A universal primer binding site was added through template switching, and the final cDNA carried a unique molecular identifier so that TCR cDNA molecules could be counted accurately. Specific primers in the conserved constant-segment region were used to synthesize first-strand cDNA for TCR alpha and beta chains. To control for contamination, each cDNA library was double barcoded with a SMART-Mk sample barcode plus Illumina barcodes. TruSeq adapter sequences and Illumina sample barcodes were added in two successive PCR steps. The TCR alpha and beta cDNA libraries were sequenced on the Illumina HiSeq platform using custom primers. In the source study's methods: Unique molecular identifiers were extracted from raw reads with MiGEC, and CDR3 positions were determined with MiXCR. Recombination models were inferred per individual with the repgenHMM and IGoR tools using an EM algorithm. Shared clonotype analysis was performed with the tcR package in R, normalizing sharing by the product of cloneset sizes. To study raw recombination without the effects of thymic and clonal selection, out-of-frame nonproductive sequences were analyzed. Using fastp trimming at Q25 and MiXCR clonotype assembly, TCRdb reanalyzed the public sequencing data and kept in-frame beta chains. Every CDR3 protein is listed once, alongside the most common genes and DNA of its rows. Here the V and J calls rest on TCRdb's processing, not on the authors' analysis. The sample yields around 670,000 distinct CDR3 sequences; 5.5% to 7.5% were counted once. Of the sample, 1.5% to 2% is held by the ten largest clones.

The receptor was isolated from a man aged 18 to 29 in good health. Sequencing used naive T cells sorted from blood. The cell subset or site label corresponds to: cells isolated with a human naive T-cell isolation kit.

The DNA sequence is TGTGCCAGCAGTCCAGGGCTAGCCCGGGGCTACGAGCAGTACTTC. This translates into CASSPGLARGYEQYF. Recombination linked TRBV6-1 to TRBJ2-7; the D gene may be TRBD1 or TRBD2, since each aligns over 5 bases. CDR3 length: 15 amino acids, cysteine to phenylalanine. Only the CDR3 region is kept as DNA, spanning 45 bases read in frame from base 1. Trimming costs V 5 bases and J 3 bases, and their ends lie 17 bases apart. From the germline V gene, CDR1 is MNHNS and CDR2 is SASEGT.